This TCR beta chain derives from a study of blood T cell repertoires in COVID-19. Overall study: Sites in the United States, Italy and Spain provided acute and convalescent COVID-19 samples. From T cells, B-cell-depleted T cells, or PBMCs came the material, which was cDNA or gDNA.

In the authors' workflow: Amplification from reference gene primers served as the basis for estimated nucleated cell counts. The assay was immunoSEQ multiplex PCR, and TCRdb's table has in-frame clones only and misses some. For V, J and clone size, that table is used; D and trimming come from the DNA. Of 90,000 to 120,000 clones listed, approximately 91% are singletons. Germline lookup yields CDR1 PRHDT and CDR2 FYEKMQ (reference sequence). The CDR3 extends over 18 amino acids. The V gene lost 0 bases and the J gene lost 2 bases, with 18 bases spanning the gap. What was sequenced was peripheral blood. The receptor was isolated from a human donor in a cohort sampled during active COVID-19. The chain employs TRBV13 and TRBJ2-3, with D perhaps TRBD2 (5 bases). The CDR3 DNA reads TGTGCCAGCAGCTTAGGCGGGGTGCTAGCAGTTACCACAGATACGCAGTATTTT. It specifies CASSLGGVLAVTTDTQYF.